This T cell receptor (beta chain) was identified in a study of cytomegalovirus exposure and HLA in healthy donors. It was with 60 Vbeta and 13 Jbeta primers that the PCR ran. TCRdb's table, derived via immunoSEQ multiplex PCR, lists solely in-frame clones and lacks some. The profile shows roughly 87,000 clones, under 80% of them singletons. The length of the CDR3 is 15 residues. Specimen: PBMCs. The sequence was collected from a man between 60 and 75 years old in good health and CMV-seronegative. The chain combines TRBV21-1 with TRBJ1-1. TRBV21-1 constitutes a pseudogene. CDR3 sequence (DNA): TGTGCCAGCAGCAAAGGCACGGGGGGAGACACTGAAGCTTTCTTT. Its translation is CASSKGTGGDTEAFF.